This TCR beta chain was captured by sequencing in a study of long-term antiretroviral therapy in people with HIV. About the study: Samples from the earliest time points predate the 2015 immediate-ART recommendation by about a decade.

General study points: It was observed that HIV repertoires exhibited narrower CDR3 length ranges than controls. Collection of the blood, which took place between the mid-2000s and the late 2010s, possibly occurred under older ART regimens.

An immunoSEQ assay, version v3.0, was performed at survey level. Sequencing aimed to cover roughly 40,000-50,000 T-cell genomes per sample. Sequencing was performed with immunoSEQ multiplex PCR; in TCRdb, only in-frame clones are kept and a portion is missing. The repertoire consists of 20,000 to 25,000 clones, with around 80% occurring once and the leading ten covering 14%. The CDR3 has 17 residues. Of note for this clone: Its specificity is unknown.

The receptor was isolated from a woman aged 30 to 39 with HIV. Sequencing was performed on unsorted PBMCs, taken 2.9 years after starting antiretroviral therapy. The chain employs TRBV12-2 and TRBJ1-4. TRBV12-2 is a documented pseudogene. CDR3 in DNA: TGTGCAAGTCGCTTACGTTGGGACGAGCGCCACGATGAAAAACTGTTTTTT. As protein: CASRLRWDERHDEKLFF.